This paragraph covers one T cell receptor (beta chain) sequence. Its antigen is not known. The data stem from a study of monozygotic twins with inflammatory bowel disease. It was roughly 3,500 ng of total RNA that each TCR library used. Template switching appended UMIs that held a 6-nucleotide sample barcode. TCRdb reprocessed the 5' RACE reads and stores each CDR3 protein as one record, lacking DNA. The clone table shows about 160,000 distinct CDR3 sequences, with the ten largest holding about 2.4%. Study results and caveats: Researchers report that IBD patients shared fewer clonotypes with others than healthy twins, especially amid disease activity.

The TCR was taken from a human donor with ulcerative colitis or Crohn's disease, or a healthy co-twin of an affected twin (not recorded which). The sample taken for sequencing was blood.

The CDR3 loop is CASSFLDSNEQFF. The genes are TRBV9 and TRBJ2-1; TCRdb names TRBD1, which stays unverified in the absence of DNA. The CDR3 sequence is 13 residues long. Looked up from germline, CDR1 is SGDLS and CDR2 is YYNGEE.